The rows below give T cell receptor beta chains drawn from one sample of a study of T cell responses to AZD1222 COVID-19 vaccine. The data were produced by immunoSEQ multiplex PCR, yet TCRdb's version contains in-frame clones alone and is incomplete. Seen here are more than 95,000 clones, over 80% observed once, and the top ten hold 20%. Sequences were derived from peripheral blood, sampled on day 0 of AZD1222 vaccination. These TCRs come from an adult in good health. The CDR3 runs from the conserved cysteine through the conserved F or W. Fields, in order: V gene, D gene, J gene, CDR3 protein, CDR3 DNA. The D gene is left open where the match is weak.

TRBV5-1	.	TRBJ2-5	CASSLLMGARETQYF	TGCGCCAGCAGCTTGTTGATGGGGGCCAGGGAGACCCAGTACTTC
TRBV4-1	.	TRBJ1-2	CASSQDVREDYGYTF	TGCGCCAGCAGCCAAGATGTCAGGGAAGACTATGGCTACACCTTC
TRBV2	TRBD2	TRBJ2-1	CASGGLAGTAEQFF	TGTGCCAGCGGGGGACTAGCGGGAACGGCTGAGCAGTTCTTC
TRBV19	.	TRBJ2-1	CASTNRALANEQFF	TGTGCCAGTACAAACAGGGCCTTAGCCAATGAGCAGTTCTTC
TRBV30	TRBD1	TRBJ1-3	CAWSLRTGEGNTIYF	TGTGCCTGGAGTCTTCGGACAGGAGAAGGAAACACCATATATTTT
TRBV19	TRBD2	TRBJ2-4	CASKTSGREHGKNIQYF	TGTGCCAGTAAAACTAGCGGGAGAGAGCATGGCAAAAACATTCAGTACTTC
TRBV7-3	TRBD1	TRBJ1-2	CASSSLGTGEGGYTF	TGTGCCAGCAGCTCCCTCGGGACAGGGGAGGGCGGCTACACCTTC
TRBV4-3	.	TRBJ1-4	CASSQGREGPNEKLFF	TGCGCCAGCAGCCAAGGGCGGGAGGGTCCTAATGAAAAACTGTTTTTT
TRBV9	.	TRBJ2-2	CASSVATRMNTGELFF	TGTGCCAGCAGCGTAGCGACAAGAATGAACACCGGGGAGCTGTTTTTT
TRBV10-3	.	TRBJ2-1	CATDSYNEQFF	TGTGCCACCGACAGTTACAATGAGCAGTTCTTC
TRBV5-1	TRBD2	TRBJ2-2	CASQILRPGLAGAEDTGELFF	TGCGCCAGCCAAATACTGAGACCGGGACTAGCGGGGGCCGAGGACACCGGGGAGCTGTTTTTT
TRBV7-6	TRBD2	TRBJ2-2	CASSLVGGENTGELFF	TGTGCCAGCAGCTTAGTCGGGGGGGAGAACACCGGGGAGCTGTTTTTT
TRBV28	.	TRBJ1-1	CASSPGPPEAFF	TGTGCCAGCAGCCCGGGTCCCCCTGAAGCTTTCTTT
TRBV19	TRBD1	TRBJ2-7	CASSISGQDLRSYEQYF	TGTGCCAGTAGTATCTCCGGACAGGACTTACGCTCCTACGAGCAGTACTTC
TRBV28	.	TRBJ2-2	CASGAWQGNTGELFF	TGTGCCAGCGGGGCATGGCAGGGGAACACCGGGGAGCTGTTTTTT